The 14 T cell receptor beta chains presented below share a single source sample, sequenced in a study of blood T cell repertoires in COVID-19. The assay was immunoSEQ multiplex PCR, and TCRdb's table has in-frame clones only and misses some. The table has over 200,000 clones, over 70% seen once. Sequencing input: peripheral blood. The receptors come from a woman of 80 years or more with acute or convalescent COVID-19.

This rearrangement joins TRBV6-5 to TRBJ1-5; D is perhaps TRBD1 (5 bases). Between the trimmed V and J ends, which lost 4 bases and 6 bases, there was a span of 10 bases. The CDR3 sequence is 13 residues long. Germline CDR1 is MNHEY and CDR2 is SVGAGI. CDR3: CASSLTAGQPQHF. DNA for the CDR3: TGTGCCAGCAGTTTGACAGCAGGTCAGCCCCAGCATTTT.

This clone was recorded once. The chain carries TRBV5-1 and TRBJ2-7, with D unclear. CDR1 is SGHRS, CDR2 YFSETQ, per germline. The CDR3 totals 13 residues. Trimming shortened V by 0 bases and J by 4 bases, and 8 bases separated the two germline ends. CDR3 coding DNA: TGCGCCAGCAGCTTGGGCGCGGAATACGAGCAGTACTTC. This codes for CASSLGAEYEQYF.

The chain is built from TRBV25-1 and TRBJ2-7; D might be TRBD1 (6 bases). The CDR3 totals 14 residues. The V gene lost 5 bases and the J gene lost 2 bases, with 13 bases spanning the gap. CDR1 and CDR2 (germline): MGHDK, SYGVNS. CDR3 nucleotides: TGTGCCAGCAGTCCGAACAGGGCTACCTACGAGCAGTACTTC. It translates to CASSPNRATYEQYF.

The chain employs TRBV6-4 and TRBJ1-5; 7 bases agree with TRBD1. This CDR3 spans 16 amino acids. From germline, CDR1 is MRHNA and CDR2 SNTAGT. V shed 5 bases, J shed 3 bases, and the junction held 10 bases outside the gene matches. As DNA, the CDR3 is TGTGCCAGCAGTCCCTGGGGACAGATAGACAATCAGCCCCAGCATTTT. Its translation is CASSPWGQIDNQPQHF.

This rearrangement joins TRBV7-9 to TRBJ2-7; 7 bases match TRBD1. CDR3 length equals 17 residues. V dropped 2 bases and J dropped 1; count of bases not matched to a gene: 11. Germline CDR1 and CDR2: SEHNR and FQNEAQ (reference sequence). Written as DNA, the CDR3 is TGTGCCAGCAGCTTAATACGGTCAGGGGGTGCTTCCTACGAGCAGTACTTC. Encoded protein: CASSLIRSGGASYEQYF.

The V call is TRBV5-1, the J call TRBJ2-1; 10 bases map to TRBD2. V was clipped by 4 bases and J by 2 bases; unmatched bases: 9. Per germline, CDR1 SGHRS and CDR2 YFSETQ. The CDR3 is made up of 17 amino acids. CDR3 nucleotides: TGCGCCAGCAGCCTACTAGGAACTAGCGGGGCCTACAATGAGCAGTTCTTC. This codes for CASSLLGTSGAYNEQFF.

V is TRBV2 and J is TRBJ1-2, with TRBD1 identical over 8 bases. The CDR3 totals 20 residues. V lost 2 bases, J lost 4 bases, and 21 bases stayed unmatched. From germline, CDR1 is SNHLY and CDR2 FYNNEI. CDR3 bases: TGTGCCAGCAGTGAAAGTTGGCTTAGGACAGGGCTTGGGGGGGGCTATGGCTACACCTTC. As protein: CASSESWLRTGLGGGYGYTF.

V gene TRBV25-1 combines with J gene TRBJ2-3; 9 bases fit TRBD2. Germline-derived CDR1 and CDR2 are MGHDK and SYGVNS. The J segment lost 1 base and the V segment lost 1 base, leaving 9 bases of the junction unmatched. This CDR3 spans 18 amino acids. CDR3 coding DNA: TGTGCCAGCAGTGAATGGGCTAGCGGGGTACTTGGCACAGATACGCAGTATTTT. It yields the protein CASSEWASGVLGTDTQYF.

The J gene is TRBJ1-2, the V gene TRBV18, with unresolved D. Germline V gene data show CDR1 as KGHSH and CDR2 as LQKENI. The CDR3 spans 13 residues. V was trimmed by 0 bases and J by 6 bases, leaving 8 bases between them. The CDR3 reads CASSPPREDGYTF. CDR3 nucleotide sequence: TGTGCCAGCTCACCACCCCGCGAGGATGGCTACACCTTC.

The table lists this clone with a count of one. The chain couples TRBV5-1 to TRBJ2-7; 7 nucleotides agree with TRBD1. The CDR3 has 14 residues. CDR1 SGHRS and CDR2 YFSETQ come from the germline V gene. V lost 1 base, J lost 0 bases, and 1 base stayed unmatched. CDR3 protein: CASSLQGDSYEQYF. The CDR3 DNA sequence: TGCGCCAGCAGCTTGCAGGGGGACTCCTACGAGCAGTACTTC.

Only a few counts were recorded for this clone. The chain uses TRBV5-1 and TRBJ2-2; D is uncertain. From germline, CDR1 is SGHRS and CDR2 YFSETQ. V was cut by 0 bases and J by 8 bases, with 8 bases left in between. The CDR3 contains 13 residues. The CDR3 here is CASSLDPSGELFF. In nucleotides, the CDR3 is TGCGCCAGCAGCTTGGATCCGAGTGGGGAGCTGTTTTTT.

The chain uses TRBV19 and TRBJ1-1, with D tentatively TRBD1 (5 bases). CDR3 length: 13 amino acids. Trimming took 5 bases from V and 6 from J, leaving 13 bases between them. The V gene's germline CDR1 is LNHDA and CDR2 SQIVND (reference sequence). The CDR3 nucleotides are TGTGCCAGTAGTGAGGCTCCAGGGCCTGAAGCTTTCTTT. It is translated as CASSEAPGPEAFF.

V gene TRBV2 combines with J gene TRBJ1-5; maybe TRBD1 (5 bases). The CDR3 covers 15 residues. The V gene lost 5 bases and the J gene lost 3 bases, with 14 bases spanning the gap. CDR1 SNHLY and CDR2 FYNNEI come from the germline V gene. CDR3 sequence (DNA): TGTGCCAGCAGTTGGGGGGAGGGAGACAATCAGCCCCAGCATTTT. Its protein product is CASSWGEGDNQPQHF.

J is TRBJ2-7 and V is TRBV12-5; 8 bases match TRBD1. CDR3 length equals 16 residues. V dropped 3 bases and J dropped 5; count of bases not matched to a gene: 12. The germline gives CDR1 LGHNT, CDR2 FRNRAP. The chain's CDR3 is CASGFDPGGAWNEQYF. The CDR3 DNA reads as TGTGCTAGTGGTTTCGACCCAGGGGGCGCTTGGAACGAGCAGTACTTC. Full variable domain (remainder filled in from reference TRBV12-5 and TRBJ2-7): DARVTQTPRHKVTEMGQEVTMRCQPILGHNTVFWYRQTMMQGLELLAYFRNRAPLDDSGMPKDRFSAEMPDATLATLKIQPSEPRDSAVYFCASGFDPGGAWNEQYFGPGTRLTVT.